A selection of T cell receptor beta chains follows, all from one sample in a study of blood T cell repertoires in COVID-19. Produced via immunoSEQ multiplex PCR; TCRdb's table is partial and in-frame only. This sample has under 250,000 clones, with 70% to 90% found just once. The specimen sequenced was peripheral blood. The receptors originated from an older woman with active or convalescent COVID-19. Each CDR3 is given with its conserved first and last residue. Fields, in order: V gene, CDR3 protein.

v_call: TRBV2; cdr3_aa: CASSVYRTQGGNEKLFF
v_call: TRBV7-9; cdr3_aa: CACHRDRGRTTEAFF
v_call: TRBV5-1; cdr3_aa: CASVDTGQGINEQFF
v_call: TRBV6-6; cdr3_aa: CASSSSRITEAFF
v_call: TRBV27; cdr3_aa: CASSPLGGRETQYF
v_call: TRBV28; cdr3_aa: CASGTGGGQNEQYF
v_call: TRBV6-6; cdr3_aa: CASSQQGARVYGYTF
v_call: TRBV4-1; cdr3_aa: CASSQEYRSNQPQHF
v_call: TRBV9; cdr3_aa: CASSATNTGELFF
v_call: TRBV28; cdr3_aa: CASSSRSGEGSLRQPQHF
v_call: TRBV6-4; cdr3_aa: CASSTRGGTYNEQFF
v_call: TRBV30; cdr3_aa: CAWSTGRVAYGYTF
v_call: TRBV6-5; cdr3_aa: CASSSGQINQPQHF
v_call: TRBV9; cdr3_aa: CASSDPRFFAGELFF
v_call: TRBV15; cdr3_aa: CATSRVGLDGYTF
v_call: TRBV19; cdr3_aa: CASSRELGPLNTGELFF
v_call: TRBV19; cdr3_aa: CASSTEYGMNTEAFF
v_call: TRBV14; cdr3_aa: CASSRLSLVDTEAFF
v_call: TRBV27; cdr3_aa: CASSIDRGDSPLHF
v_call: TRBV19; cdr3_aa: CASRPGQGNYGYTF
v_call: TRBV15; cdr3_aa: CATSRALAGGTYNEQFF
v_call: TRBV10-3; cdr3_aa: CAISLTPQETQYF
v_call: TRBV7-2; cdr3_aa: CASSLASGPTDTQYF
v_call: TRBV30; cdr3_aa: CAWSAPRTGNNSPLHF
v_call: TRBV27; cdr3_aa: CASSSSGSYNEQFF
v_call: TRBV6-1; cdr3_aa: CASSVAFNQETQYF
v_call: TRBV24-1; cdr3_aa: CATSDSEAVPGGQETQYF
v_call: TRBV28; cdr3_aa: CASSEDSGQGADTF
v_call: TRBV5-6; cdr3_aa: CASTVEGSDEQYF
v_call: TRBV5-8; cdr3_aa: CASSLDRGQGYF
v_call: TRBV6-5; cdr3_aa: CASSTIPLQVNEQFF
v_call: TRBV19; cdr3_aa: CASSILAGASTDTQYF
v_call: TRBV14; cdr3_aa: CASSQGAGDSPLHF
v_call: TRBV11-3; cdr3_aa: CASSGRYSRGTGELFF
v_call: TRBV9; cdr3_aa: CASSPTGGAYNEQFF
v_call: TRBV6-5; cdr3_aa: CASSLGQVYEQYF
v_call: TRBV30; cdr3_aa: CAWKGLAASYEQYF
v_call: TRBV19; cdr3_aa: CASSTSGTGGLGEAFF
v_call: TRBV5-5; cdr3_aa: CASSFSWGQGQPQHF
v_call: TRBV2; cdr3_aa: CASSEAGLAGTDTQYF
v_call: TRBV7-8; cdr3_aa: CASSSQGGEQFF
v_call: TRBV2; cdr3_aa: CASNGGGNGGYTF
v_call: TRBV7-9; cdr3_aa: CASSLVSWGGQGWETQYF
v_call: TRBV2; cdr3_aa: CASSESARVGQPQHF
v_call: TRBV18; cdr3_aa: CASSPRGLETQYF
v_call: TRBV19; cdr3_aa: CASSLGGDTEAFF
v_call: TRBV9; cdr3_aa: CASSVGRDRVTEAFF
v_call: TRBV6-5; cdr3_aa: CASRTGRDNEKLFF
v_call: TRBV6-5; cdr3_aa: CASSFLENEQFF
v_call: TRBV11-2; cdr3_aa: CASSLDRTQETQYF
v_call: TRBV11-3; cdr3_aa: CASSLLSGSTDTQYF
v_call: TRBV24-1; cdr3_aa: CATSDQNRGYTGELFF